Listed below are T cell receptor beta chains from one sample, sequenced in a study of CD8+ T cells in alopecia areata. Sequencing used immunoSEQ multiplex PCR; TCRdb keeps in-frame clones, though not all of them. The sample yields about 140,000 clones, around 86% seen once. The sample was CD8+ T cells sorted from blood, taken at week 4, from a patient treated with tofacitinib. The receptors were sampled from a human donor with alopecia areata. CDR3s include the opening cysteine and the closing phenylalanine or tryptophan. The order of the fields is J gene, clone size, V gene, D gene, CDR3 protein, CDR3 DNA. A D gene is named only where the DNA matches it firmly. Where a row states a size, it is once, few, many or the class of an expanded clone; other rows omit it.

j_call: TRBJ2-1
clone_size: -
v_call: TRBV2
d_call: -
cdr3_aa: CASSVPGATYNEQFF
cdr3_nt: TGTGCCAGCAGTGTTCCGGGGGCAACCTACAATGAGCAGTTCTTC

j_call: TRBJ2-2
clone_size: -
v_call: TRBV10-1
d_call: -
cdr3_aa: CASSVSSGELFF
cdr3_nt: TGCGCCAGCAGTGTGTCAAGCGGGGAGCTGTTTTTT

j_call: TRBJ2-7
clone_size: -
v_call: TRBV18
d_call: -
cdr3_aa: CASSPAGRSSYEQYF
cdr3_nt: TGTGCCAGCTCACCAGCGGGACGGTCGTCCTACGAGCAGTACTTC

j_call: TRBJ2-2
clone_size: -
v_call: TRBV29-1
d_call: -
cdr3_aa: CSVYEGTGELFF
cdr3_nt: TGCAGCGTTTATGAGGGCACCGGGGAGCTGTTTTTT

j_call: TRBJ1-2
clone_size: -
v_call: TRBV7-2
d_call: -
cdr3_aa: CASSSRLGTVYGYTF
cdr3_nt: TGTGCCAGCAGCTCTCGTTTAGGGACGGTTTATGGCTACACCTTC

j_call: TRBJ2-1
clone_size: -
v_call: TRBV4-1
d_call: TRBD2
cdr3_aa: CASSQKAGWENEQFF
cdr3_nt: TGCGCCAGCAGCCAGAAAGCGGGATGGGAAAATGAGCAGTTCTTC

j_call: TRBJ1-4
clone_size: -
v_call: TRBV29-1
d_call: -
cdr3_aa: CSATTGFRGEKLFF
cdr3_nt: TGCAGCGCAACCACAGGGTTTAGGGGTGAAAAACTGTTTTTT

j_call: TRBJ2-1
clone_size: -
v_call: TRBV6-1
d_call: TRBD2
cdr3_aa: CASSGQGRGDTYNEQFF
cdr3_nt: TGTGCCAGCAGTGGTCAAGGGAGGGGTGACACCTACAATGAGCAGTTCTTC

j_call: TRBJ2-3
clone_size: -
v_call: TRBV2
d_call: -
cdr3_aa: CAGRGRSTDTQYF
cdr3_nt: TGTGCCGGACGGGGCCGGAGCACAGATACGCAGTATTTT

j_call: TRBJ2-2
clone_size: -
v_call: TRBV30
d_call: -
cdr3_aa: CAWSVRSHTGELFF
cdr3_nt: TGTGCCTGGAGTGTAAGAAGTCACACCGGGGAGCTGTTTTTT

j_call: TRBJ2-5
clone_size: -
v_call: TRBV11-2
d_call: TRBD1
cdr3_aa: CASSIWDSQETQYF
cdr3_nt: TGTGCCAGCAGCATATGGGACAGCCAAGAGACCCAGTACTTC

j_call: TRBJ2-2
clone_size: -
v_call: TRBV9
d_call: -
cdr3_aa: CASGGQGSLNTGELFF
cdr3_nt: TGTGCCAGCGGAGGGCAGGGATCTCTAAACACCGGGGAGCTGTTTTTT

j_call: TRBJ2-1
clone_size: -
v_call: TRBV6-5
d_call: TRBD2
cdr3_aa: CASSPGVAGYNEQFF
cdr3_nt: TGTGCCAGCAGCCCCGGGGTAGCGGGATACAATGAGCAGTTCTTC

j_call: TRBJ2-7
clone_size: -
v_call: TRBV5-6
d_call: -
cdr3_aa: CASSLASANEQYF
cdr3_nt: TGTGCCAGCAGCTTGGCTAGCGCCAACGAGCAGTACTTC

j_call: TRBJ2-7
clone_size: -
v_call: TRBV7-9
d_call: TRBD1
cdr3_aa: CASEMGQGVDEQYF
cdr3_nt: TGTGCCAGCGAGATGGGACAGGGGGTCGACGAGCAGTACTTC

j_call: TRBJ2-7
clone_size: -
v_call: TRBV2
d_call: -
cdr3_aa: CASLQGGEQYF
cdr3_nt: TGTGCCAGCCTTCAGGGTGGCGAGCAGTACTTC

j_call: TRBJ2-3
clone_size: -
v_call: TRBV28
d_call: TRBD1
cdr3_aa: CASSLGPGDSHDTDTQYF
cdr3_nt: TGTGCCAGCAGTTTGGGGCCCGGGGACAGCCACGACACAGATACGCAGTATTTT

j_call: TRBJ2-7
clone_size: -
v_call: TRBV29-1
d_call: -
cdr3_aa: CSVEDDVSSYEQYF
cdr3_nt: TGCAGCGTTGAGGATGACGTGAGCTCCTACGAGCAGTACTTC

j_call: TRBJ2-1
clone_size: -
v_call: TRBV29-1
d_call: TRBD2
cdr3_aa: CSVRTVLGTSGGLEQFF
cdr3_nt: TGCAGCGTCCGAACGGTGCTAGGGACTAGCGGGGGTCTTGAGCAGTTCTTC

j_call: TRBJ1-4
clone_size: -
v_call: TRBV5-6
d_call: -
cdr3_aa: CASSLESRVNEKLFF
cdr3_nt: TGTGCCAGCAGCTTGGAGTCGCGGGTTAATGAAAAACTGTTTTTT

j_call: TRBJ1-2
clone_size: -
v_call: TRBV29-1
d_call: -
cdr3_aa: CSGRSDYGYTF
cdr3_nt: TGCAGCGGACGGTCTGACTATGGCTACACCTTC

j_call: TRBJ1-4
clone_size: -
v_call: TRBV6-5
d_call: -
cdr3_aa: CASSYGGPSNEKLFF
cdr3_nt: TGTGCCAGCAGTTACGGAGGACCATCTAATGAAAAACTGTTTTTT

j_call: TRBJ2-2
clone_size: few
v_call: TRBV19
d_call: TRBD2
cdr3_aa: CASTDSGEYTGELFF
cdr3_nt: TGTGCCAGTACCGATAGCGGGGAGTACACCGGGGAGCTGTTTTTT

j_call: TRBJ2-6
clone_size: -
v_call: TRBV29-1
d_call: TRBD1
cdr3_aa: CSVDDRGTSGANVLTF
cdr3_nt: TGCAGCGTTGACGACAGGGGGACATCTGGGGCCAACGTCCTGACTTTC

j_call: TRBJ1-1
clone_size: -
v_call: TRBV29-1
d_call: -
cdr3_aa: CSVGGRGRRQVEAFF
cdr3_nt: TGCAGCGTTGGGGGTCGGGGTCGGCGCCAAGTCGAAGCTTTCTTT